This is a list of T cell receptor beta chains from one sample in a study of shared clonotypes between healthy human individuals. TCRdb keeps only in-frame clones here, not all; method: immunoSEQ multiplex PCR. Of around 1 million clones in the sample, around three quarters were seen once. The specimen was memory CD4+ T cells sorted from blood. The receptors were gathered from a man aged 18 to 35 in good health. The conserved cysteine and the conserved F or W are not part of the CDR3 here. Fields, in order: CDR3 protein, J gene, V gene.

ASTFGTTLGTQY,TRBJ2-5,TRBV2
ASGRDRRLETQY,TRBJ2-5,TRBV7-2
ASSQVSRIVLGELF,TRBJ2-2,TRBV4-1
ASSLDRSSYEQY,TRBJ2-7,TRBV18
ASSQGGLATDTQY,TRBJ2-3,TRBV14
ASSLRAGPGNQPQH,TRBJ1-5,TRBV5-6
ASSSGGGRTEAF,TRBJ1-1,TRBV28
AWSRTGNSNQPQH,TRBJ1-5,TRBV30
ASSESPGYHEQY,TRBJ2-7,TRBV6-1
ASSPGQGSRPQH,TRBJ1-5,TRBV28
ASSPGTGPYEQY,TRBJ2-7,TRBV7-6
ASSESREDQPQH,TRBJ1-5,TRBV2
ASSPRQGNQPQH,TRBJ1-5,TRBV27
ASSLEGTQPQH,TRBJ1-5,TRBV5-1